The rows below give T cell receptor beta chains drawn from one sample of a study of CD8 T cells in ankylosing spondylitis. Each CDR3 protein gets one entry after TCRdb re-called the 5' RACE reads with MiXCR. The sample lists roughly 700,000 distinct CDR3 sequences, under 20% occurring once. Source material: blood, either unsorted or a sorted T cell fraction (not recorded which). Receptors were obtained from a male donor with ankylosing spondylitis. Both conserved end residues are part of each CDR3. The order of the fields is CDR3 length, V gene, CDR3 protein.

CDR3 length: 14; V gene: TRBV6-1; CDR3 protein: CASSLGGVNEKLFF
CDR3 length: 12; V gene: TRBV29-1; CDR3 protein: CSVGAAGDEQYF
CDR3 length: 17; V gene: TRBV12-3/TRBV12-4; CDR3 protein: CASSSLLAGGSYNEQFF
CDR3 length: 14; V gene: TRBV15; CDR3 protein: CATSRDTSGYGYTF
CDR3 length: 17; V gene: TRBV4-1; CDR3 protein: CASSLNANFLGGGEQYF
CDR3 length: 16; V gene: TRBV18; CDR3 protein: CASSPQGRTNTGELFF
CDR3 length: 16; V gene: TRBV28; CDR3 protein: CASSLWVAGAYNEQFF
CDR3 length: 13; V gene: TRBV9; CDR3 protein: CASSVALGNEQYF
CDR3 length: 14; V gene: TRBV29-1; CDR3 protein: CSVLKAGGLYEQYF
CDR3 length: 16; V gene: TRBV2; CDR3 protein: CASRGTGRSNTGELFF
CDR3 length: 13; V gene: TRBV24-1; CDR3 protein: CATEGGVAYEQYF
CDR3 length: 15; V gene: TRBV6-2/TRBV6-3; CDR3 protein: CASRFGVEGNQPQHF
CDR3 length: 13; V gene: TRBV6-1; CDR3 protein: CASSEIKFPEAFF
CDR3 length: 14; V gene: TRBV20-1; CDR3 protein: CRTGQGEFFDGYTF
CDR3 length: 18; V gene: TRBV5-1; CDR3 protein: CASSLAALAGGSTDTQYF
CDR3 length: 16; V gene: TRBV25-1; CDR3 protein: CASSDHPVGRQETQYF